Shown below are 32 T cell receptor beta chains from a single sample sequenced in a study of radiation and T cells in renal cell carcinoma. Method: immunoSEQ multiplex PCR; TCRdb's copy keeps in-frame clones and lacks some. The sample has 87,000 or so clones, approximately 86% seen once. Time point reported: baseline pretreatment blood. Treatment specified: 15 Gy SBRT to primary tumor, nephrectomy 4 weeks later. The starting material was blood, obtained from a patient whose treatment included radiotherapy and nephrectomy. The receptors originated from a man in his forties or fifties with renal cell carcinoma.

The rearrangement links TRBV6-5 to TRBJ2-2, with 9 bases matching TRBD1. V was pared by 8 bases and J by 6 bases, with 10 bases of the junction left unmatched. Germline V gives CDR1 MNHEY, CDR2 SVGAGI. The CDR3 loop spans 15 amino acids. CDR3 sequence: CASRTGTGYSGELFF. DNA of the CDR3: TGTGCCAGCCGAACCGGGACAGGGTATTCCGGGGAGCTGTTTTTT.

The genes are TRBV30 and TRBJ2-3, with D unclear. From germline, CDR1 is GTSNPN and CDR2 SVGIG (reference sequence). V lost 1 base and J lost 2, with 4 bases in between. This CDR3 has 12 residues. The CDR3 reads CAWSGPTDTQYF. For the CDR3, the DNA is TGTGCCTGGAGTGGACCCACAGATACGCAGTATTTT.

This sequence joins TRBV10-3 and TRBJ2-5, with D possibly TRBD1 on 5 matching bases. The CDR3 has 14 amino acids. Trimming shortened V by 0 bases and J by 2 bases, and 7 bases separated the two germline ends. The germline V gene has CDR1 ENHRY and CDR2 SYGVKD. CDR3 DNA: TGTGCCATCAGTGAGTCCCGACAGCAAGAGACCCAGTACTTC. This sequence encodes CAISESRQQETQYF.

V is TRBV7-6 and J is TRBJ2-1; TRBD1 agrees at 8 bases. Germline assignment: CDR1 SGHVS and CDR2 FNYEAQ. This CDR3 is built from 14 residues. The J segment lost 4 bases and the V segment lost 5 bases, leaving 4 bases of the junction unmatched. The CDR3 is CASSPGTGYNEQFF. CDR3 nucleotide sequence: TGTGCCAGCAGCCCCGGGACAGGTTACAATGAGCAGTTCTTC.

This chain connects TRBV10-3 to TRBJ2-3; TRBD1 matches 7 bases. Germline V gene sequence: CDR1 ENHRY, CDR2 SYGVKD. The V segment lost 5 bases and the J segment 0 bases; nucleotides outside the gene matches: 5. The CDR3 consists of 15 residues. The CDR3 DNA reads TGTGCCATCAGTAAACGACAGGGAAGCACAGATACGCAGTATTTT. Residues: CAISKRQGSTDTQYF.

The V call is TRBV7-3, the J call TRBJ2-3, with 11 bases that match TRBD1. The CDR3 sequence is 14 residues long. Germline V CDR1 and CDR2: SGHTA, FQGTGA. With 5 bases clipped from V and 6 bases from J, the junction kept 4 bases outside the gene matches. The CDR3 DNA sequence: TGTGCCAGCAGCGGGACAGGGGGTTGGGATACGCAGTATTTT. It codes for CASSGTGGWDTQYF.

V gene TRBV7-8 combines with J gene TRBJ1-1; 11 nucleotides agree with TRBD1. Germline-derived CDR1 and CDR2 are SGHVS and FQNEAQ. The CDR3 runs to 15 residues. With 5 bases clipped from V and 4 bases from J, the junction kept 6 bases outside the gene matches. CDR3 coding DNA: TGTGCCAGCAGCCAGGACAGGGGGCGCCCCACTGAAGCTTTCTTT. Protein: CASSQDRGRPTEAFF.

This chain joins TRBV4-2 and TRBJ2-1, with TRBD2 matching 9 bases. V lost 5 bases, J lost 9 bases, and 8 bases stayed unmatched. CDR3 length: 14 residues. In germline, CDR1 is LGHNA, CDR2 YNFKEQ. Here the CDR3 DNA reads TGTGCCAGCAGCTCTGGGACTAGCCCAAGTGAGCAGTTCTTC. It yields the protein CASSSGTSPSEQFF.

The CDR3 sequence is CASSTGPTEQYF. The CDR3 DNA reads TGCGCCAGCAGCACGGGACCGACCGAGCAGTACTTC. This sequence joins TRBV5-1 and TRBJ2-7, with D perhaps given as TRBD1 or TRBD2 (5 bases each). CDR3 size: 12 residues. Trimming removed 4 bases at V and 6 bases at J, with 11 bases between. From germline, CDR1 is SGHRS and CDR2 YFSETQ.

The V and J genes are TRBV5-5 and TRBJ1-2, with a possible D match to TRBD1 (5 bases). This CDR3 contains 12 residues. CDR1 is SGHKS, CDR2 YYEKEE, per germline (reference sequence). V was pared by 4 bases and J by 8 bases, with 12 bases between. The CDR3 nucleotides read TGTGCCAGCAGCCCCGACGGGGGGGGCTACACCTTC. Amino acid sequence: CASSPDGGGYTF.

The V and J genes are TRBV6-5 and TRBJ1-2; weak D call: TRBD1 (6 bases). The V gene lost 8 bases and the J gene lost 8 bases, with 21 bases spanning the gap. CDR3 length: 14 amino acids. In germline, CDR1 is MNHEY, CDR2 SVGAGI. This CDR3 reads CASSPPRGAGGYTF. The CDR3 coding sequence is TGTGCCAGCTCCCCCCCCAGGGGCGCGGGGGGCTACACCTTC.

V usage is TRBV27 and J usage is TRBJ2-7; 7 nucleotides match TRBD1. Trimming took 2 bases from V and 0 from J; bases not matched to a gene: 4. Per the germline V gene, CDR1 is MNHEY and CDR2 is SMNVEV (reference sequence). The CDR3 consists of 15 residues. CDR3: CASSLRGQTSYEQYF. The CDR3 nucleotides are TGTGCCAGCAGTTTACGGGGACAGACCTCCTACGAGCAGTACTTC.

The rearrangement links TRBV19 to TRBJ1-1; D is undetermined. The CDR3 loop spans 14 amino acids. Trimming took off 7 bases at V and 0 bases at J, with 12 bases between the two ends. The germline CDR1 and CDR2 sequences are LNHDA and SQIVND (reference sequence). The CDR3 nucleotides are TGTGCCAGTAACCACGCAGGAATGAACACTGAAGCTTTCTTT. Residues: CASNHAGMNTEAFF. Filled out from reference TRBV19 and TRBJ1-1, the complete variable domain reads DGGITQSPKYLFRKEGQNVTLSCEQNLNHDAMYWYRQDPGQGLRLIYYSQIVNDFQKGDIAEGYSVSREKKESFPLTVTSAQKNPTAFYLCASNHAGMNTEAFFGQGTRLTVV.

The chain links TRBV5-1 to TRBJ2-7, with 9 bases aligning to TRBD1. Trimming at V came to 4 bases and at J to 3 bases, leaving 8 bases not matched to a gene. Germline V CDR1 and CDR2: SGHRS, YFSETQ. The CDR3 loop spans 15 amino acids. This chain's CDR3 is CASSGTPGQGYEQYF. Written as DNA, the CDR3 is TGCGCCAGCAGCGGAACGCCGGGACAGGGCTACGAGCAGTACTTC.

The chain couples TRBV10-2 to TRBJ2-7; a possible D gene is TRBD1 (5 bases). V shed 2 bases and J shed 6 bases, with 11 bases lying between them. Germline V CDR1 and CDR2: WSHSY, SAAADI. The CDR3 loop spans 13 amino acids. CDR3 in amino acids: CASSERAGREQYF. The CDR3 region has the DNA TGCGCCAGCAGTGAGAGGGCAGGGCGCGAGCAGTACTTC.

The V and J genes are TRBV19 and TRBJ1-1; no firm D call. The CDR3 loop spans 13 amino acids. Deletions cut 5 bases from V and 8 bases from J, with 15 bases between. Germline CDR1 reads LNHDA; CDR2 reads SQIVND (reference sequence). The CDR3 region has the DNA TGTGCCAGTAGTGCCGGACTTTTAAGAGAAGCTTTCTTT. Protein sequence: CASSAGLLREAFF.

V gene TRBV19 combines with J gene TRBJ1-1, with a possible D match to TRBD1 (5 bases). The CDR3 loop spans 13 amino acids. Looked up from germline, CDR1 is LNHDA and CDR2 is SQIVND (reference sequence). V shed 3 bases and J shed 8 bases, with 13 bases lying between them. CDR3 region: CASSMGRDGEAFF. CDR3 DNA: TGTGCCAGTAGTATGGGGCGAGACGGAGAAGCTTTCTTT.

This chain links TRBV29-1 with TRBJ2-5; 10 bases align to TRBD1. V shed 8 bases, J shed 6 bases, and the junction held 9 bases outside the gene matches. CDR3 size: 13 residues. In germline, CDR1 is SQVTM, CDR2 ANQGSEA. In DNA, the CDR3 is TGCAGCTTTACGACAGGGGGCTCGCAGACCCAGTACTTC. It specifies CSFTTGGSQTQYF.

The CDR3 nucleotides are TGCGCCAGCAGCGCCGCCAGGGTGAACACTGAAGCTTTCTTT. This gives the protein CASSAARVNTEAFF. The chain employs TRBV5-1 and TRBJ1-1, with a weak D call TRBD1 (5 bases). The CDR3 is 14 amino acids. The V gene's germline CDR1 is SGHRS and CDR2 YFSETQ. V lost 4 bases and J 0 bases, leaving 10 bases between the germline ends.

In regard to this clone: A junction boundary mismatches the germline segment, possibly from a read error. This chain uses TRBV11-2 with TRBJ1-2; weak D call: TRBD1 (5 bases). This CDR3 contains 14 residues. The germline V gene has CDR1 SGHAT and CDR2 FQNNGV. In DNA, the CDR3 is TGTGCCAGCAGCTCCACGCCCGGACGGGCGGGGACCCTTTTC. This sequence encodes CASSSTPGRAGTLF. The full variable domain, rest sourced from reference TRBV11-2 and TRBJ1-2, is EAGVAQSPRYKIIEKRQSVAFWCNPISGHATLYWYQQILGQGPKLLIQFQNNGVVDDSQLPKDRFSAERLKGVDSTLKIQPAKLEDSAVYLCASSSTPGRAGTLFGSGTRLTVV.

The rearrangement uses TRBV2 and TRBJ1-1; no clear D. Germline lookup yields CDR1 SNHLY and CDR2 FYNNEI. This CDR3 comprises 14 residues. The V end lost 6 bases, the J end lost 11 bases, and 22 bases lay between the germline ends. CDR3 residues: CASRAVEGPQEAFF. The CDR3, as DNA: TGTGCCAGCAGGGCCGTTGAAGGGCCACAAGAGGCTTTCTTT.

The chain is built from TRBV28 and TRBJ1-5; D gene ambiguous. This CDR3 has 13 amino acids. Trimming cost V 8 bases and J 0 bases, with 8 bases left between them. Germline V lookup: CDR1 MDHEN, CDR2 SYDVKM. In DNA, the CDR3 is TGTGCCAGCGCGTTTGATAGCAATCAGCCCCAGCATTTT. This translates into CASAFDSNQPQHF.

The V call is TRBV4-3, the J call TRBJ2-5; D remains unclear. V was trimmed by 2 bases and J by 0 bases, leaving 7 bases between them. CDR3 length: 14 amino acids. Germline CDR1 is LGHNA and CDR2 is YSLEER. The CDR3 reads CASSQHANQETQYF. DNA for the CDR3: TGCGCCAGCAGCCAACACGCCAACCAAGAGACCCAGTACTTC.

The V gene is TRBV7-9, the J gene TRBJ1-2, with D unresolved. V lost 3 bases and J lost 8, with 10 bases in between. Germline V gene lookup returns CDR1 SEHNR and CDR2 FQNEAQ (reference sequence). The CDR3 covers 12 residues. The CDR3 sequence: CASSLGSNGYTF. The DNA of the CDR3 is TGTGCCAGCAGCTTGGGGTCTAACGGCTACACCTTC.

The chain carries TRBV5-1 and TRBJ1-1; a weak D match, TRBD1 (5 bases). The V and J ends lost 0 bases and 4 bases respectively, with 13 bases between them. This CDR3 comprises 15 residues. Germline CDR1 is SGHRS and CDR2 is YFSETQ. CDR3 sequence: CASSLELGVGTEAFF. For the CDR3, the DNA is TGCGCCAGCAGCTTGGAACTGGGGGTAGGCACTGAAGCTTTCTTT. Complete variable domain (other parts from reference TRBV5-1 and TRBJ1-1): KAGVTQTPRYLIKTRGQQVTLSCSPISGHRSVSWYQQTPGQGLQFLFEYFSETQRNKGNFPGRFSGRQFSNSRSEMNVSTLELGDSALYLCASSLELGVGTEAFFGQGTRLTVV.

The rearrangement links TRBV19 to TRBJ2-1; TRBD2 matches 8 bases. The germline V gene encodes CDR1 LNHDA and CDR2 SQIVND (reference sequence). The CDR3 spans 16 residues. V lost 5 bases and J lost 5; bases outside the gene matches: 11. The CDR3 DNA reads as TGTGCCAGTAGTCCTAACAGCGGGGGCCTCCACAATGAGCAGTTCTTC. Its protein is CASSPNSGGLHNEQFF.

In its sample, this clone was seen once. This sequence joins TRBV5-1 and TRBJ1-2, with TRBD1 as a possible D gene (5 bases). The germline V gene encodes CDR1 SGHRS and CDR2 YFSETQ. V was cut by 0 bases and J by 4 bases, with 10 bases left in between. The CDR3 consists of 14 residues. The CDR3 DNA reads as TGCGCCAGCAGCTTGGGGCAGGGAGCCTATGGCTACACCTTC. Amino acid sequence: CASSLGQGAYGYTF.

In this sample, this clone turned up once. The chain uses TRBV30 and TRBJ2-7; D remains ambiguous. The ends were cut back, 3 bases at V and 3 bases at J, with 12 bases in the middle. Germline V CDR1 and CDR2: GTSNPN, SVGIG (reference sequence). CDR3 length: 13 amino acids. The CDR3 loop is CAWSPDLDYEQYF. CDR3 nucleotides: TGTGCCTGGAGCCCAGACCTTGACTACGAGCAGTACTTC.

The chain couples TRBV6-1 to TRBJ1-3; tentatively, D is TRBD1 (6 bases). This CDR3 has 15 residues. V lost 8 bases to trimming and J lost 0 bases, with 14 bases between them. Germline CDR1 and CDR2: MNHNS and SASEGT. The CDR3 loop reads CASRTGTGSGNTIYF. In nucleotides, the CDR3 is TGTGCCAGCCGCACAGGGACGGGCTCTGGAAACACCATATATTTT.

This rearrangement joins TRBV4-1 to TRBJ1-2; D unclear. CDR3 length: 12 residues. The germline V gene encodes CDR1 MGHRA and CDR2 YSYEKL. Trimming stripped 1 base from V and 2 bases from J, with 2 bases between. The CDR3 spells CASSQGNYGYTF. Written as DNA, the CDR3 is TGCGCCAGCAGCCAAGGGAACTATGGCTACACCTTC.

The chain has TRBV7-3 and TRBJ2-5; 7 positions match TRBD1. The junction had 14 bases not matched to a gene; V was cut back by 5 bases and J by 5 bases. Germline CDR1 is SGHTA and CDR2 is FQGTGA. The CDR3 has 16 residues. CDR3 protein: CASSPPRDRARETQYF. CDR3 coding DNA: TGTGCCAGCAGCCCCCCCCGCGACAGGGCCCGGGAGACCCAGTACTTC.

For the CDR3, the DNA is TGTGCCAGCTCACCAAGCAAGGGACATGCAACTAATGAAAAACTGTTTTTT. Translating it yields CASSPSKGHATNEKLFF. This chain links TRBV18 with TRBJ1-4; tentatively, D is TRBD1 (6 bases). Trimming removed 2 bases at V and 0 bases at J, with 13 bases between. CDR1 and CDR2 from the germline V gene are KGHSH and LQKENI. The CDR3 runs to 17 residues. The variable domain in full, with the rest retrieved from reference TRBV18 and TRBJ1-4, is NAGVMQNPRHLVRRRGQEARLRCSPMKGHSHVYWYRQLPEEGLKFMVYLQKENIIDESGMPKERFSAEFPKEGPSILRIQQVVRGDSAAYFCASSPSKGHATNEKLFFGSGTQLSVL.